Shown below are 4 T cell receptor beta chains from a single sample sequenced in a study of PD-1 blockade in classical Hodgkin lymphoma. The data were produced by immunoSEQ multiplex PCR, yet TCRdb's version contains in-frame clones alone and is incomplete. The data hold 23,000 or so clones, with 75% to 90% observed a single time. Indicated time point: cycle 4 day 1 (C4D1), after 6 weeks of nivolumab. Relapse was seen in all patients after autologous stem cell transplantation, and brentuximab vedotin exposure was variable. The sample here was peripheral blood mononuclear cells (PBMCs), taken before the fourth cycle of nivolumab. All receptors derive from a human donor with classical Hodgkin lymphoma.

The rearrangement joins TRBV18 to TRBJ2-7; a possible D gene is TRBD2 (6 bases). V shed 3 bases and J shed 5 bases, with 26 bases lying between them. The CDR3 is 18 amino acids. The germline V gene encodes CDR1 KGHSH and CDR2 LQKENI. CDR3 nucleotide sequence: TGTGCCAGCTCACCCCGAGCAGGGAAAAGGGACTCGGGGAACGAGCAGTACTTC. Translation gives CASSPRAGKRDSGNEQYF.

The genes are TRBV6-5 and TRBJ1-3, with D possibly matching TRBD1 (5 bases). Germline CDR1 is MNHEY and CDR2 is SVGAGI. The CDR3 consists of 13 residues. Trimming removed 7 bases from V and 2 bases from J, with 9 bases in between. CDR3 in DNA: TGTGCCAGCAATCCAGGGACTGGAAACACCATATATTTT. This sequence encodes CASNPGTGNTIYF.

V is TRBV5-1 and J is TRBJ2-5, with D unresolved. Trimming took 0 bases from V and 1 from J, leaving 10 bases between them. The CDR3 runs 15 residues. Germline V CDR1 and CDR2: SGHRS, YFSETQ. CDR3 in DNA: TGCGCCAGCAGCTTGGACCGCCGAGTCCAAGAGACCCAGTACTTC. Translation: CASSLDRRVQETQYF.

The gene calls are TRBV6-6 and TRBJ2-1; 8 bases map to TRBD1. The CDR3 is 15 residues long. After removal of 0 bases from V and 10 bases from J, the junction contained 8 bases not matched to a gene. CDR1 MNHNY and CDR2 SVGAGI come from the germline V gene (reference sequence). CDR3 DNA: TGTGCCAGCAGTTACTCACGGACAGGGTATGGCGAGCAGTTCTTC. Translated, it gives CASSYSRTGYGEQFF.